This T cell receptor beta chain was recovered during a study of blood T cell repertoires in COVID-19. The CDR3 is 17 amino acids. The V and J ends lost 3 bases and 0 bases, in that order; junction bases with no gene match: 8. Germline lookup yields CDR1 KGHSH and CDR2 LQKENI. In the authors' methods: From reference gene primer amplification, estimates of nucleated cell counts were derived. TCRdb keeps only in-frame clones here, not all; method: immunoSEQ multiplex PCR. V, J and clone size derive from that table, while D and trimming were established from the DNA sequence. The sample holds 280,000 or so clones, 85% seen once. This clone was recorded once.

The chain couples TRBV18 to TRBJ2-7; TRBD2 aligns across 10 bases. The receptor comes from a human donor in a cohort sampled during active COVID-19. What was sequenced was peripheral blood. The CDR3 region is CASSPTSGLAGSYEQYF. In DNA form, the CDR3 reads TGTGCCAGCTCACCGACTAGCGGGTTAGCCGGCTCCTACGAGCAGTACTTC.